The clone carrying this TCR beta chain was picked up a small number of times. Its antigen is currently unknown. Regarding treatment: approximately nine-day PBMC culture with coronavirus spike peptide pools or control peptides (ViraFEST assay). Negative selection isolated the CD4+ T cells once the cells had been cultured for approximately ten days. The CDR3 has 14 residues. Trimming left V 2 bases short and J 4 bases short, with 11 bases between. The germline gives CDR1 SGHTA, CDR2 FQGNSA. This specimen comes from a study of vaccination and CD4 T cells after COVID-19. The Oncomine TCR Beta short-read assay was applied to DNA of cultured CD4+ T cells. From cultured CD4+ T cells, genomic DNA was extracted. TCRdb fed the PCR reads into MiXCR, producing one record per CDR3 protein. The sample gives 15,000 to 20,000 distinct CDR3 sequences, about 63% of which show up once; around 13% is in the top ten.

This receptor was taken from a human donor who had recovered from COVID-19. J is TRBJ1-1 and V is TRBV7-2, with D uncertain. Sequenced: CD4+ T cells from blood, cultured in vitro. The CDR3 DNA follows: TGTGCCAGCAGCTTACAGTCTCAGAGCACTGAAGCTTTCTTT. Amino acids: CASSLQSQSTEAFF.